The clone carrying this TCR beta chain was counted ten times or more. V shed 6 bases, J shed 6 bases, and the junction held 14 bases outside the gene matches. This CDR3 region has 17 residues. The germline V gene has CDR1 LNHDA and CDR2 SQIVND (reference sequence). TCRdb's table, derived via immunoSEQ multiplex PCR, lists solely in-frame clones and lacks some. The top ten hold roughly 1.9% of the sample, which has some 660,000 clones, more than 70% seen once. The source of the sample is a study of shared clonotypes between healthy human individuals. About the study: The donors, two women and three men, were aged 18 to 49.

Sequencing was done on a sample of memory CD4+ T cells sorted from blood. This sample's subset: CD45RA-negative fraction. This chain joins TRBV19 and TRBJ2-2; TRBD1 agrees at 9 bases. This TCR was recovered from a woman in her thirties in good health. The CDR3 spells CASSMDRGYLGAGELFF. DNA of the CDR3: TGTGCCAGTAGCATGGACAGGGGCTATCTAGGGGCCGGGGAGCTGTTTTTT. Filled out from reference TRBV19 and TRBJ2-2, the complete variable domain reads DGGITQSPKYLFRKEGQNVTLSCEQNLNHDAMYWYRQDPGQGLRLIYYSQIVNDFQKGDIAEGYSVSREKKESFPLTVTSAQKNPTAFYLCASSMDRGYLGAGELFFGEGSRLTVL.